Listed here is a single T cell receptor (beta chain). The antigen is unknown. The assay was immunoSEQ multiplex PCR, and TCRdb's table has in-frame clones only and misses some. In the table there are around 24,000 clones, over 65% of which are singletons. The record originates from a study of PD-1 blockade in classical Hodgkin lymphoma. Study-wide results and caveats: Complete responders matched newly diagnosed patients in baseline diversity. Newly diagnosed patients were reported to exhibit reduced baseline TCR diversity relative to healthy donors.

Trimming left V 3 bases short and J 1 base short, with 6 bases between. The CDR3 has 13 residues. Germline V lookup: CDR1 KGHSH, CDR2 LQKENI. Time point in this sample: cycle 4 day 1 (C4D1), after six to seven weeks of nivolumab. Every patient was affected by relapse after autologous stem cell transplantation, while exposure to brentuximab vedotin was not uniform. The sample was peripheral blood mononuclear cells (PBMCs), taken before the fourth cycle of nivolumab. This TCR was recovered from a human donor with classical Hodgkin lymphoma. The genes are TRBV18 and TRBJ1-1; D call uncertain. The CDR3 protein is CASSPSGNTEAFF. The CDR3 nucleotides read TGTGCCAGCTCACCTTCGGGGAACACTGAAGCTTTCTTT.